This T cell receptor (beta chain) was retrieved from a study of neurological immune-mediated disorders (dated by TCRdb to the late 2010s). Background for the entire study: Peripheral blood TCR-beta repertoires from HTLV-I-associated myelopathy (HAM/TSP) patients, multiple sclerosis patients and healthy controls were compared by UMI-based sequencing. The cohort included 60 to 75 subjects: some 14 with HAM/TSP, some 34 with multiple sclerosis, and around 20 healthy controls. Longitudinal HAM/TSP donors and healthy donors each had 3 time-points at intervals of about 3-45 months. The approximately 110 TCR-beta libraries included longitudinal samples, technical triplicates and paired sorted CD4+ and CD8+ T-cell subsets alongside PBMC samples. Results the study describes overall, beyond this receptor: TCR clonal expansion was highest in HAM/TSP patients and lowest in MS patients, with MS patients falling below even healthy controls. No identical CDR3 amino acid sequences were found to be shared among expanded clones across subjects, suggesting that TCR-beta repertoires were private in all groups.

This clonotype was observed a few times. The antigen it recognizes is unknown. No base qualities exist here, and no much larger clone lies one base off it. cDNA was synthesized by template-switch 5'RACE using a primer carrying a 10-nucleotide random unique molecular identifier by which each TCR transcript was tagged. Every sequencing run covered 15-18 subjects and yielded more than 170 million TCR-beta sequences. The RNeasy kit was used for extraction of total RNA. The KAPA Real-time Library Amplification kit was used to amplify TCR-beta VDJ regions with primers targeting the TCR constant region and the 5'RACE anchor. A first PCR added sample indexes and Illumina adaptors, and a second PCR then raised library yield. After Ampure bead purification, the roughly 650 bp TCR product was size-selected on a 2% E-gel SizeSelection system. Library quality was checked on a Bioanalyzer, concentration was measured with Qubit, and libraries were quantified with the Kapa Library Quantification kit before pooling. An Illumina HiSeq 2500 was used to sequence the libraries paired-end at 2 x 150 bp. To increase sequence diversity, about 23-32% phiX was spiked into each library pool. The authors' pipeline ran thus. Quality-filtered reads were processed with the UMI-based MiGEC pipeline, which removed over 75% of raw TCR sequences during error correction. VDJ genes were aligned to IMGT germline references, and clonotypes were defined by unique CDR3 amino acid sequence plus V-J genes. Clonal expansion, Shannon diversity and CDR3 relatedness (CalcPairwiseDistances, ClusterSamples) were evaluated with VDJtools, and phylogenetic trees were built with CLCbio workbench. Using coefficient-of-variation modelling across technical triplicates, the study counted a clone as expanded if it had at least 8 unique UMIs. TCRdb's own reprocessing of the public reads used fastp at Q25 and MiXCR and kept productive beta chains. Duplicate CDR3 protein sequences are folded into a single record with the most common DNA and genes. It is TCRdb's table, rather than the study itself, that gives the V and J calls and clone size. The sample includes some 68,000 distinct CDR3 sequences, with 12% to 15% observed a single time. Of the sample, approximately 4.6% falls within the top ten clones.

Sample time point, as interpreted from the label and publication: longitudinal time-point 1 (baseline). For the unsorted PBMC libraries, 2 million PBMCs were stored in RNAlater at -80 degrees C until RNA extraction and were used to generate the libraries. PBMCs were separated from peripheral blood using Ficoll-Hypaque density gradient centrifugation and then cryopreserved in liquid nitrogen. The germline V gene encodes CDR1 SGHDN and CDR2 FVKESK. V lost 5 bases and J lost 0 bases; the stretch between them is 10 bases long. The CDR3 starts with the cysteine, ends with the phenylalanine, and has 15 residues. The entry retains the CDR3 DNA only, 45 bases that are in frame from base 1.

This chain joins TRBV14 to TRBJ1-4; the D gene remains uncertain. The sample taken for sequencing was PBMCs. This receptor was identified in a female donor with HTLV-1-associated myelopathy (HAM/TSP). CDR3 sequence: CASSTILTTNEKLFF. The nucleotide sequence reads TGTGCCAGCAGCACCATCCTCACAACTAATGAAAAACTGTTTTTT.